This T cell receptor (beta chain) was identified during a study of blood T cell repertoires in COVID-19. Background on the study: The analysed material was cDNA or gDNA that came from T cells, B-cell-depleted T cells, or PBMCs.

The CDR3 is 15 amino acids. The V gene's germline CDR1 is KGHSH and CDR2 LQKENI. V lost 4 bases to trimming and J lost 2 bases, with 15 bases between them. TCRdb's table, derived via immunoSEQ multiplex PCR, lists solely in-frame clones and lacks some. The sample lists under 200,000 clones, about 93% occurring once. Sequencing was done on a sample of peripheral blood. The source of this sequence is a man aged 50-59 years with acute or convalescent COVID-19. This rearrangement joins TRBV18 to TRBJ2-7, with TRBD2 as a possible D gene (6 bases). The CDR3: CASSRSEGLTYEQYF. The CDR3 bases are TGTGCCAGCTCACGGTCGGAGGGCCTGACCTACGAGCAGTACTTC.